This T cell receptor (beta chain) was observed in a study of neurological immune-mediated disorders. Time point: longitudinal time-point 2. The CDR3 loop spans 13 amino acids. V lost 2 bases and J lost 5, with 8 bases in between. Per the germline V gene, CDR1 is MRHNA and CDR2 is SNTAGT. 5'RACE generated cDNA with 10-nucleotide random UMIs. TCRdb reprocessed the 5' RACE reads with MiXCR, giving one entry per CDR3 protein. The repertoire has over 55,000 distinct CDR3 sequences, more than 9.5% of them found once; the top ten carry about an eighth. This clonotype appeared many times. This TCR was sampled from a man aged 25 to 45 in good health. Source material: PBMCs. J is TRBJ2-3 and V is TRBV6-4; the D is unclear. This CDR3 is CASSDDLGDTQYF. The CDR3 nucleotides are TGTGCCAGCAGTGACGACCTAGGAGATACGCAGTATTTT.